This entry is about one TCR beta chain. PCR amplification relied on 60 Vbeta primers (plus 13 Jbeta primers). TCRdb keeps only in-frame clones here, not all; method: immunoSEQ multiplex PCR. The data show approximately 92,000 clones, approximately 70% seen once. The sample originates from a study of cytomegalovirus exposure and HLA in healthy donors. Germline V CDR1 and CDR2: SEHNR, FQNEAQ (reference sequence). V shed 2 bases, J shed 15 bases, and the junction held 14 bases outside the gene matches. There are 15 residues in the CDR3. J is TRBJ2-1 and V is TRBV7-9, with 9 bases matching TRBD1. Material: PBMCs. This TCR came from a man aged 55 to 70 in good health and CMV-seronegative. CDR3 loop: CASSLNGQGTTSPFF. The DNA of the CDR3 is TGTGCCAGCAGCTTAAACGGACAGGGGACAACCTCCCCGTTCTTC.